This TCR beta chain appears in the sequencing data of a study of patients and donors after allogeneic stem cell transplantation. Germline-derived CDR1 and CDR2 are SGHRS and YFSETQ. Trimming at V came to 4 bases and at J to 6 bases, leaving 7 bases not matched to a gene. This CDR3 spans 14 amino acids. With regard to this clonotype: Because the CDR3 is missing its conserved closing phenylalanine or tryptophan, this is likely a read error.

TCRdb passed the RT-PCR reads through MiXCR, listing each CDR3 protein once. The sample holds 200,000 to 250,000 distinct CDR3 sequences, roughly 15% seen once. The chain carries TRBV5-1 and TRBJ2-7; 10 nucleotides agree with TRBD1. Sequences were obtained from blood, either unsorted or a sorted T cell fraction (not recorded which). The sequence derives from a human donor who was either an allogeneic HSCT recipient or a stem cell or donor lymphocyte infusion donor (not recorded which). It is not recorded whose cells these are; they may come from a transplant donor. In nucleotides, the CDR3 is TGCGCCAGCAGCCCCCGGACAGGGGGTTCCGAGCAGTACTCC. Protein sequence: CASSPRTGGSEQYS.